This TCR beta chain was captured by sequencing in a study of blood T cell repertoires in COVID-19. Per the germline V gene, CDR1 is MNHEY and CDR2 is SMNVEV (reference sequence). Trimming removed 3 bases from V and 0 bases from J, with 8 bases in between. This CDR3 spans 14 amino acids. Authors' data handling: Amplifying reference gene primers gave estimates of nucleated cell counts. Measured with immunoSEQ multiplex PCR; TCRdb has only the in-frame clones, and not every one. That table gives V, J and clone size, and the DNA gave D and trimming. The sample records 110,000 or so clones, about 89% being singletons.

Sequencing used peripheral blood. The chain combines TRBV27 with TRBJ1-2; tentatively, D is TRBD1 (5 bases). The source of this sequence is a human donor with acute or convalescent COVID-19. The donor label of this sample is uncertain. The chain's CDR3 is CASSFSGTNYGYTF. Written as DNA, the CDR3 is TGTGCCAGCAGTTTTTCAGGGACTAACTATGGCTACACCTTC.